This entry lists 2 T cell receptor beta chains sequenced from one sample in a study of cytomegalovirus exposure and HLA in healthy donors. The PCR used 60 Vbeta and 13 Jbeta primers. Assay used: immunoSEQ multiplex PCR; TCRdb lists only in-frame clones, some missing. The sample carries roughly 120,000 clones, roughly 72% recorded once. The sequenced sample was PBMCs. Receptors originate from a woman aged 40 to 55 in good health and CMV-seropositive.

The chain uses TRBV4-2 and TRBJ2-7; no clear D gene. Trimming removed 0 bases at V and 3 bases at J, with 9 bases between. The CDR3 runs to 14 residues. Germline V CDR1 and CDR2: LGHNA, YNFKEQ. The chain's CDR3 is CASSQDGLGYEQYF. CDR3 DNA: TGTGCCAGCAGCCAAGACGGCCTAGGCTACGAGCAGTACTTC.

This chain uses TRBV7-6 with TRBJ2-1, with 8 bases fitting TRBD1. The CDR3 covers 14 residues. With V trimmed by 5 bases and J by 4 bases, 4 bases remained unmatched. The germline CDR1 and CDR2 sequences are SGHVS and FNYEAQ. The CDR3 sequence is CASSPGQAYNEQFF. The CDR3 nucleotides are TGTGCCAGCAGCCCGGGACAGGCTTACAATGAGCAGTTCTTC.